These 2 T cell receptor beta chains share one sample of origin, sequenced in a study of blood T cell repertoires in COVID-19. This table comes from immunoSEQ multiplex PCR, and its TCRdb copy is limited to in-frame clones, with some not included. This table has 280,000 or so clones, approximately 88% appearing once. The specimen sequenced was peripheral blood. Receptor source: a woman in her 30s who had recovered from COVID-19.

This chain joins TRBV5-4 and TRBJ2-4; 7 bases agree with TRBD2. The germline gives CDR1 SGHNT, CDR2 YYREEE (reference sequence). The CDR3 covers 17 residues. Trimming at V came to 1 base and at J to 1 base, leaving 8 bases not matched to a gene. CDR3 sequence: CASSLRGDGGAKNIQYF. In DNA form, the CDR3 reads TGTGCCAGCAGCTTGCGCGGCGACGGGGGGGCCAAAAACATTCAGTACTTC.

The chain combines TRBV9 with TRBJ2-7; maybe TRBD1 (6 bases). Trimming took off 4 bases at V and 7 bases at J, with 15 bases between the two ends. Looked up from germline, CDR1 is SGDLS and CDR2 is YYNGEE. The CDR3 consists of 13 residues. The CDR3 loop reads CASSTRGAQEQYF. The CDR3 DNA is TGTGCCAGCAGCACCAGGGGAGCGCAGGAGCAGTACTTC.